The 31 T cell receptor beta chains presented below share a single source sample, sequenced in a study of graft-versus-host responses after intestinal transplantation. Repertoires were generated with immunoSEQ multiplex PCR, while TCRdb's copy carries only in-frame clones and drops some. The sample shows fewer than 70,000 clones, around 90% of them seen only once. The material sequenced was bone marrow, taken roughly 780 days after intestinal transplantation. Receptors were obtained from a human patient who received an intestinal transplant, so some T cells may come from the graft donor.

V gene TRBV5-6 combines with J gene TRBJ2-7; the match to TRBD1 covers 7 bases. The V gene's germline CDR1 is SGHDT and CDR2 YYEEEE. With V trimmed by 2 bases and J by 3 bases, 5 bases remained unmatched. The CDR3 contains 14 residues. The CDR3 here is CASSLAGGGYEQYF. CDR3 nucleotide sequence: TGTGCCAGCAGCTTAGCAGGGGGTGGCTACGAGCAGTACTTC.

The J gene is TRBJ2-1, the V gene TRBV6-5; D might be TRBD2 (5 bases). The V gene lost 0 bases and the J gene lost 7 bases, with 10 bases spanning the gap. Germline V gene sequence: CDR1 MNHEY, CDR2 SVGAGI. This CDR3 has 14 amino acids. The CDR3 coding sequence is TGTGCCAGCAGTTACTCGGAGGTCCTGAATGAGCAGTTCTTC. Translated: CASSYSEVLNEQFF.

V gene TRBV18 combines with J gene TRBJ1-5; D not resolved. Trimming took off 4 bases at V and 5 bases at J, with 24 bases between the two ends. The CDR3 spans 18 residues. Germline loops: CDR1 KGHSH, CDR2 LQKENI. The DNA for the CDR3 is TGTGCCAGCTCACAGTTCGGCAGGAGCCCTCAAATACATCAGCCCCAGCATTTT. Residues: CASSQFGRSPQIHQPQHF.

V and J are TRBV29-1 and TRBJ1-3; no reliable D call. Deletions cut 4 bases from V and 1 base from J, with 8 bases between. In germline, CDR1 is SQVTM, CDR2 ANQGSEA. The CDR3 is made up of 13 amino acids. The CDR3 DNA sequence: TGCAGCGTTGGCAGTGGGTCTGGAAACACCATATATTTT. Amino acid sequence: CSVGSGSGNTIYF.

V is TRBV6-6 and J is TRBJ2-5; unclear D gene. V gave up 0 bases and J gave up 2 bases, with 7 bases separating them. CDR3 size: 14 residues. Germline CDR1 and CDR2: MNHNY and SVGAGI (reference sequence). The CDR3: CASSYSTAQETQYF. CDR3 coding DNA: TGTGCCAGCAGTTACTCGACCGCTCAAGAGACCCAGTACTTC.

In DNA, the CDR3 is TGTGCCAGCAGACCTGGATACCCGAACTATGGCTACACCTTC. Its translation is CASRPGYPNYGYTF. The J gene is TRBJ1-2, the V gene TRBV5-4; the D is unclear. CDR1 is SGHNT, CDR2 YYREEE, per germline (reference sequence). V lost 5 bases and J 2 bases, leaving 13 bases between the germline ends. The CDR3 has 14 residues.

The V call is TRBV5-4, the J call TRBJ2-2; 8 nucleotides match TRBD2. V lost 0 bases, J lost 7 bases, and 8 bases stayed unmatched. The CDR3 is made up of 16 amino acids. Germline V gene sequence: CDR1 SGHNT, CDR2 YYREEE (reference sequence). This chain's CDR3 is CASSLGSGGPGGELFF. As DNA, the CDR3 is TGTGCCAGCAGCTTGGGCTCGGGGGGGCCTGGCGGGGAGCTGTTTTTT.

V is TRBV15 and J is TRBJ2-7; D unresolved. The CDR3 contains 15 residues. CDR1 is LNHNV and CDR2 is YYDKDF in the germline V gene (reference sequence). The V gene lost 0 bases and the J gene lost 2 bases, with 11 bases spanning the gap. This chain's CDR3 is CATSRDITQTYEQYF. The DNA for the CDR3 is TGTGCCACCAGCAGAGATATCACTCAGACCTACGAGCAGTACTTC.

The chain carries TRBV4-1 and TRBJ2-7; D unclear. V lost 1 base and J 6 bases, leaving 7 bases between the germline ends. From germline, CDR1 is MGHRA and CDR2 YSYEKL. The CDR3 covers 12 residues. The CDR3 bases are TGCGCCAGCAGCCAAGTACGGGCCGAGCAGTACTTC. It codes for CASSQVRAEQYF.

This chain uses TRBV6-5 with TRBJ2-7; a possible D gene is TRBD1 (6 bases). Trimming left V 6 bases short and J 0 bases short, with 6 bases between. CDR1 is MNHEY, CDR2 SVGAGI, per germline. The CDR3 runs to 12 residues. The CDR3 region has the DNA TGTGCCAGCAGGGACAGCTCCTACGAGCAGTACTTC. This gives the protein CASRDSSYEQYF.

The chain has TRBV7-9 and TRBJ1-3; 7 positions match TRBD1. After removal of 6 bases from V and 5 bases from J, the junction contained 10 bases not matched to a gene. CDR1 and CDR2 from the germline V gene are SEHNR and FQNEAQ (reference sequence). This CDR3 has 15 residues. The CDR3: CASRLDRWGRNTIYF. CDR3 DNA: TGTGCCAGCAGGTTGGACAGGTGGGGCAGAAACACCATATATTTT.

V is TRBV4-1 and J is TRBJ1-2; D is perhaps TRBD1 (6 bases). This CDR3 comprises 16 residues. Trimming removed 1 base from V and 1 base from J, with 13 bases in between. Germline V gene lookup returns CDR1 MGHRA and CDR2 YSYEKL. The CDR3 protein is CASSQAYRELNYGYTF. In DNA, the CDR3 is TGCGCCAGCAGCCAAGCCTACAGGGAACTTAACTATGGCTACACCTTC.

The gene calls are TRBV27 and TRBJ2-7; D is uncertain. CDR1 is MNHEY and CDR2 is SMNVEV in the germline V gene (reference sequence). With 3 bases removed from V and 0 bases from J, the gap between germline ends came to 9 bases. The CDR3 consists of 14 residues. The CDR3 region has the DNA TGTGCCAGCAGTTTCTACCCGGACTCCTACGAGCAGTACTTC. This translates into CASSFYPDSYEQYF.

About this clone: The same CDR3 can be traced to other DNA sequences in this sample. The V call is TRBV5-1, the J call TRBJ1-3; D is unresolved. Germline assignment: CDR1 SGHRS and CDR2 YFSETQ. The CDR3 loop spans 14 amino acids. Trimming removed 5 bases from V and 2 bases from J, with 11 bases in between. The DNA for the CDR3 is TGCGCCAGCAGTTTGCAAGAGGCTGGAAACACCATATATTTT. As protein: CASSLQEAGNTIYF.

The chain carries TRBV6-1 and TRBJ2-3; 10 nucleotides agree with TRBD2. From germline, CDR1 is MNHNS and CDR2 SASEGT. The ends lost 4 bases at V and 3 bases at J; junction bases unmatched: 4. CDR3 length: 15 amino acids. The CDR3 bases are TGTGCCAGCAGTGTTTCTAGCGGGGGAACAGATACGCAGTATTTT. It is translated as CASSVSSGGTDTQYF.

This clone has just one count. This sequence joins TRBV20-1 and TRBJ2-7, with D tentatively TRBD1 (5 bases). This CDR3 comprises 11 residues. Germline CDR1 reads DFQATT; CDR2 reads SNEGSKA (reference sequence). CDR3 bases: TGCGGGCTCAGGGATTCCTACGAGCAGTACTTC. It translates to CGLRDSYEQYF.

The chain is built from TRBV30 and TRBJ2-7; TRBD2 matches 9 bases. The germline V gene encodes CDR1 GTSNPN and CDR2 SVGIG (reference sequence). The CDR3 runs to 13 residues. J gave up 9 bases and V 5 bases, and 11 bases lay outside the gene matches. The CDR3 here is CAWEDRLAGRQYF. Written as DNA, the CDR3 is TGTGCCTGGGAAGATAGGCTAGCGGGACGGCAGTACTTC.

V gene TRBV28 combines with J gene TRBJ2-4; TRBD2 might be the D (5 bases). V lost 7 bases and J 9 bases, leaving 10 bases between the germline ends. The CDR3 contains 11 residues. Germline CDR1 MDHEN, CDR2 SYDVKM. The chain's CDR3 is CASILGGIQYF. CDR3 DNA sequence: TGTGCCAGCATTCTAGGAGGCATTCAGTACTTC.

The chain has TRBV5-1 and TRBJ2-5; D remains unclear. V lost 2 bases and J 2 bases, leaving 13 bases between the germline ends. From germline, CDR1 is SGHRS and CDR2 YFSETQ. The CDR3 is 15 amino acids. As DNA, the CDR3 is TGCGCCAGCAGCTTCATCTGGCGGCTACAAGAGACCCAGTACTTC. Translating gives CASSFIWRLQETQYF.

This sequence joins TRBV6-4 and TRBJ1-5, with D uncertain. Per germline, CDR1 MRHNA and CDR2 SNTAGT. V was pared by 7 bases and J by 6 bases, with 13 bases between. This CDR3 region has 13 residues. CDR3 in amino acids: CASMTSRGQPQHF. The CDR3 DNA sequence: TGTGCCAGCATGACTTCAAGAGGTCAGCCCCAGCATTTT.

This CDR3 is CASSSGLAGGPGEQFF. CDR3 sequence (DNA): TGTGCCAGCAGCTCCGGTCTAGCGGGAGGGCCAGGTGAGCAGTTCTTC. V and J are TRBV5-6 and TRBJ2-1; 12 nucleotides line up with TRBD2. Germline V gives CDR1 SGHDT, CDR2 YYEEEE. CDR3 size: 16 residues. V lost 3 bases, J lost 9 bases, and 10 bases stayed unmatched.

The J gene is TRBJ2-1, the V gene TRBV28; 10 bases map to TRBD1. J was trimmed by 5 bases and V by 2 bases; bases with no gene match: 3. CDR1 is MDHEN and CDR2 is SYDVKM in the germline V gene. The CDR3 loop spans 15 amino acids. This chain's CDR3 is CASSLGTGAHNEQFF. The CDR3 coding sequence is TGTGCCAGCAGTTTAGGGACAGGGGCTCACAATGAGCAGTTCTTC.

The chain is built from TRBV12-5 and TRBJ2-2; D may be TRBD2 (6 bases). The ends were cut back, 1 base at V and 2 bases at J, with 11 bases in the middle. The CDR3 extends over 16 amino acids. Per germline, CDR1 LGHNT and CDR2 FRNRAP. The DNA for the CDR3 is TGTGCTAGTGGTTTGGACGCGGGAAAAAACACCGGGGAGCTGTTTTTT. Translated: CASGLDAGKNTGELFF.

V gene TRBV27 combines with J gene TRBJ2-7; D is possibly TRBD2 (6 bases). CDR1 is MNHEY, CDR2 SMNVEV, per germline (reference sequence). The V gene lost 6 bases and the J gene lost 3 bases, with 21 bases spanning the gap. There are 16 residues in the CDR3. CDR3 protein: CASSHRIAAKDYEQYF. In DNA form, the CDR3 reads TGTGCCAGCAGCCACCGGATAGCGGCGAAGGACTACGAGCAGTACTTC.

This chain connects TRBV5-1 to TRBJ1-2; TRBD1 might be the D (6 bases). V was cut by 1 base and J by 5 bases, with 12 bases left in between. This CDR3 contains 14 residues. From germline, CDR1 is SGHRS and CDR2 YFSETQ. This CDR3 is CASSLRGTDYGYTF. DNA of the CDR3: TGCGCCAGCAGCTTGAGGGGGACGGATTATGGCTACACCTTC.

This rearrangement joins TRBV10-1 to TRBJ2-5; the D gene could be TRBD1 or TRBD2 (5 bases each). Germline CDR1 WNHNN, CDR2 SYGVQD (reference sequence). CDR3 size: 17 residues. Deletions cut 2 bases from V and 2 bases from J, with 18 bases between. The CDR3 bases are TGCGCCAGCAGTGAGGGGAGCCGGGACGATCTTCAAGAGACCCAGTACTTC. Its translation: CASSEGSRDDLQETQYF.

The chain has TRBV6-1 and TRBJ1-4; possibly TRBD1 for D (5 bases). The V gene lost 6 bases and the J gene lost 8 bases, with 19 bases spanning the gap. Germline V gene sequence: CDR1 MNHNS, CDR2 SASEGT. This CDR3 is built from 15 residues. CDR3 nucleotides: TGTGCCAGCAGCCTGACACTGGGGCGAGGGGAAAAACTGTTTTTT. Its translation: CASSLTLGRGEKLFF.

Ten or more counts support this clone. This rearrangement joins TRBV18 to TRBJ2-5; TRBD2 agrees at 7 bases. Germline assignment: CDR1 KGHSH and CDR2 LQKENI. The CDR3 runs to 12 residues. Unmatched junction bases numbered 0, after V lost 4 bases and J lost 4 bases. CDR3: CASSLAGETQYF. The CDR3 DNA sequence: TGTGCCAGCTCACTAGCGGGAGAGACCCAGTACTTC.

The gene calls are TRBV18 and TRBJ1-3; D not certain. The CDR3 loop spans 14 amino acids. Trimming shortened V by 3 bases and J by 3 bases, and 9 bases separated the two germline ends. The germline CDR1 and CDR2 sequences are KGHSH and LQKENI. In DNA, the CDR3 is TGTGCCAGCTCACCCGGACGCGGTGGAAACACCATATATTTT. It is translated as CASSPGRGGNTIYF.

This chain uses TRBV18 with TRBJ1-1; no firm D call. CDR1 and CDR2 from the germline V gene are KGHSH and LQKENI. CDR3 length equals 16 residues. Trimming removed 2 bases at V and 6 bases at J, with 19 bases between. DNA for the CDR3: TGTGCCAGCTCACCATCGTCCAATACGGTGCCGGCTGAAGCTTTCTTT. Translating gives CASSPSSNTVPAEAFF.

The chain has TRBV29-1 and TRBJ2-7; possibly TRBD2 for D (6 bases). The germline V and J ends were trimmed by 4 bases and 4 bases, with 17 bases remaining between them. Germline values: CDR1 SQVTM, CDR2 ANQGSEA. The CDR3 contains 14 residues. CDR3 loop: CSVGLLAINYEQYF. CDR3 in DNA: TGCAGCGTTGGGCTCCTAGCGATCAATTACGAGCAGTACTTC.